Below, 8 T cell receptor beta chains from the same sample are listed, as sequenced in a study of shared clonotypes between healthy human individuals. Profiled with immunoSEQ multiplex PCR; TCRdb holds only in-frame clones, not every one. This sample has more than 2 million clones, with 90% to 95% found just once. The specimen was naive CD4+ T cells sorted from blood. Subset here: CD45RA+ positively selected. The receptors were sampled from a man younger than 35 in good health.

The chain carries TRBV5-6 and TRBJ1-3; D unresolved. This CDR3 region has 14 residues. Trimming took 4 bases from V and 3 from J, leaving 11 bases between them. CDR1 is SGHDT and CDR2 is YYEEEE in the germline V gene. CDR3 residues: CASSVSRSGNTIYF. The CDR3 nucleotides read TGTGCCAGCAGCGTAAGTCGCAGTGGAAACACCATATATTTT. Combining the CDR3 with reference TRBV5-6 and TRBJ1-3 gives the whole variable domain DAGVTQSPTHLIKTRGQQVTLRCSPKSGHDTVSWYQQALGQGPQFIFQYYEEEERQRGNFPDRFSGHQFPNYSSELNVNALLLGDSALYLCASSVSRSGNTIYFGEGSWLTVV.

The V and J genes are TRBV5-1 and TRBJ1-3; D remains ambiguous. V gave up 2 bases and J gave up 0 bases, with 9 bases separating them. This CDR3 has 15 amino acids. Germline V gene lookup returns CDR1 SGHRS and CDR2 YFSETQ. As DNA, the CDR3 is TGCGCCAGCAGCTTCGAAGGGAGCTCTGGAAACACCATATATTTT. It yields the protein CASSFEGSSGNTIYF.

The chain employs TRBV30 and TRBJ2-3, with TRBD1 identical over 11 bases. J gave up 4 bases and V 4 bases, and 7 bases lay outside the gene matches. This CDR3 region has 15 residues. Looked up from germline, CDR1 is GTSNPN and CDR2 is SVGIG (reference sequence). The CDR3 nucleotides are TGTGCCTGGACTCCGGGACAGGGGGACTCAGATACGCAGTATTTT. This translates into CAWTPGQGDSDTQYF.

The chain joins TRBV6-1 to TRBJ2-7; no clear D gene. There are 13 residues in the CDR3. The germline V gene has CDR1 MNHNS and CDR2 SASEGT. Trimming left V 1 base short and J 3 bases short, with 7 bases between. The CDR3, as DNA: TGTGCCAGCAGTGAAGGGGCTTTCTACGAGCAGTACTTC. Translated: CASSEGAFYEQYF.

The DNA for the CDR3 is TGTGCCAGCTCACAGGGATTCACAGATACGCAGTATTTT. Translating gives CASSQGFTDTQYF. V is TRBV18 and J is TRBJ2-3; D is ambiguous. Trimming stripped 4 bases from V and 2 bases from J, with 7 bases between. CDR1 is KGHSH, CDR2 LQKENI, per germline. The CDR3 has 13 residues.

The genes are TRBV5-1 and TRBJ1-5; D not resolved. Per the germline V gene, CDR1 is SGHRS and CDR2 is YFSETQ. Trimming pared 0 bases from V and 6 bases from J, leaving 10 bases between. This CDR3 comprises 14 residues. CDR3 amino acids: CASSLGDTGQPQHF. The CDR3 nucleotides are TGCGCCAGCAGCTTGGGAGACACCGGTCAGCCCCAGCATTTT. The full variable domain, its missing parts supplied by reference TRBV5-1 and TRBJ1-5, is KAGVTQTPRYLIKTRGQQVTLSCSPISGHRSVSWYQQTPGQGLQFLFEYFSETQRNKGNFPGRFSGRQFSNSRSEMNVSTLELGDSALYLCASSLGDTGQPQHFGDGTRLSIL.

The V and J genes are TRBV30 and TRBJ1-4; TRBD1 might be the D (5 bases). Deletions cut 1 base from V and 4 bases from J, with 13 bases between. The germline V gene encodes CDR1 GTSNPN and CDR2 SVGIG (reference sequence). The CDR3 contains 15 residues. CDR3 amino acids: CAWSGQGGLNEKLFF. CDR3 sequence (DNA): TGTGCCTGGAGTGGGCAGGGAGGACTTAATGAAAAACTGTTTTTT.

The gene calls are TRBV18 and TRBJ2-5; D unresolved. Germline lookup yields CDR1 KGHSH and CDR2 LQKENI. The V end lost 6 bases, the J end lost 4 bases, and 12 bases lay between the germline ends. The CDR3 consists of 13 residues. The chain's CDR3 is CASSRYNLETQYF. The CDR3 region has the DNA TGTGCCAGCTCCCGCTACAATTTAGAGACCCAGTACTTC.